Below are 25 T cell receptor beta chains sequenced from a single sample in a study of T cell repertoires in cytomegalovirus infection. TCRdb analysed the reads with MiXCR anew, one entry per CDR3 protein. The profile shows 130,000 or so distinct CDR3 sequences, roughly 6% of them singletons. Sequencing was carried out using PBMCs. The receptors were gathered from a human donor in good health (CMV status not recorded). Some clones in this sample may be carry-over from other donors' samples.

This clonotype was found a few times. This rearrangement joins TRBV10-3 to TRBJ2-1; tentatively, D is TRBD2 (6 bases). The CDR3 runs to 15 residues. Germline V gene data show CDR1 as ENHRY and CDR2 as SYGVKD. Trimming removed 3 bases at V and 4 bases at J, with 13 bases between. The CDR3 loop is CAISDRGTEYNEQFF. As DNA, the CDR3 is TGTGCCATCAGTGATCGGGGGACGGAATACAATGAGCAGTTCTTC.

This clonotype was observed many times. This sequence joins TRBV6-2 or TRBV6-3 and TRBJ1-1; maybe TRBD1 (6 bases). V was pared by 6 bases and J by 5 bases, with 28 bases between. CDR3 length: 18 amino acids. The germline CDR1 and CDR2 sequences are MNHEY and SVGEGT. CDR3 region: CASRFQGQGFRSGTEAFF. CDR3 coding DNA: TGTGCCAGCAGATTTCAGGGGCAGGGGTTTCGCTCGGGGACTGAAGCTTTCTTT.

This clonotype was recorded a few times. V and J are TRBV4-2 and TRBJ2-3; no firm D call. The germline CDR1 and CDR2 sequences are LGHNA and YNFKEQ. With 0 bases removed from V and 5 bases from J, the gap between germline ends came to 12 bases. The CDR3 sequence is 15 residues long. The chain's CDR3 is CASSQEGTPQDTQYF. In nucleotides, the CDR3 is TGTGCCAGCAGCCAAGAAGGAACCCCGCAAGATACGCAGTATTTT.

The chain joins TRBV7-2 to TRBJ1-5, with 8 bases that match TRBD1. V was clipped by 4 bases and J by 5 bases; unmatched bases: 4. Germline V CDR1 and CDR2: SGHTA, FQGNSA. The CDR3 is 14 residues long. The CDR3 DNA reads as TGTGCCAGCAGCTGGACAGGGTCCGATCAGCCCCAGCATTTT. It translates to CASSWTGSDQPQHF.

This clonotype was detected many times. The chain links TRBV6-2 or TRBV6-3 to TRBJ1-4; D ambiguous. The germline V gene has CDR1 MNHEY and CDR2 SVGEGT. There are 14 residues in the CDR3. Trimming left V 0 bases short and J 14 bases short, with 16 bases between. The CDR3 DNA sequence: TGTGCCAGCAGTTACTCCGGCGGACCCCGGGTGCTGTTTTTT. Its translation is CASSYSGGPRVLFF.

This clonotype showed up many times. The chain employs TRBV7-2 and TRBJ2-3; 7 bases fit TRBD2. Germline V gene sequence: CDR1 SGHTA, CDR2 FQGNSA. The ends lost 5 bases at V and 5 bases at J; junction bases unmatched: 7. The CDR3 spans 14 residues. The CDR3 region has the DNA TGTGCCAGCAGCCGTAGCCGGGGGGAAGATACGCAGTATTTT. This codes for CASSRSRGEDTQYF.

This clonotype was recorded at least ten times. This sequence joins TRBV7-2 and TRBJ1-2; D is ambiguous. V dropped 1 base and J dropped 6 bases, with 12 bases sitting between them. The germline CDR1 and CDR2 sequences are SGHTA and FQGNSA. This CDR3 spans 14 amino acids. The CDR3 sequence is CASSLGRIHHGYTF. CDR3 nucleotides: TGTGCCAGCAGCTTAGGCAGAATCCACCATGGCTACACCTTC.

This clonotype was found many times. The chain recombines TRBV7-2 with TRBJ1-2, with TRBD1 matching 12 bases. With V trimmed by 5 bases and J by 8 bases, 12 bases remained unmatched. Per the germline V gene, CDR1 is SGHTA and CDR2 is FQGNSA. The CDR3 spans 16 residues. The CDR3 reads CASSKPGQGAARGYTF. The CDR3 DNA reads TGTGCCAGCAGCAAGCCGGGACAGGGGGCCGCTCGGGGCTACACCTTC. Combining the CDR3 with reference TRBV7-2 and TRBJ1-2 gives the whole variable domain GAGVSQSPSNKVTEKGKDVELRCDPISGHTALYWYRQSLGQGLEFLIYFQGNSAPDKSGLPSDRFSAERTGGSVSTLTIQRTQQEDSAVYLCASSKPGQGAARGYTFGSGTRLTVV.

This clonotype was seen repeatedly, ten times or more. V is TRBV6-1 and J is TRBJ1-6; TRBD1 matches 10 bases. CDR3 length: 17 residues. The ends lost 4 bases at V and 9 bases at J; junction bases unmatched: 12. CDR1 and CDR2 (germline): MNHNS, SASEGT. The CDR3 bases are TGTGCCAGCAGTGGGCCGGGACAGGGGTTTACTGGTTCACCCCTCCACTTT. It codes for CASSGPGQGFTGSPLHF.

V and J are TRBV23-1 and TRBJ2-7; D could derive from TRBD1 or TRBD2 (7 bases each). TRBV23-1 falls under the ORF class, with uncertain function. The CDR3 is 16 amino acids. Trimming pared 8 bases from V and 4 bases from J, leaving 24 bases between. The CDR3 sequence: CASPGLGGPYQYEQYF. In nucleotides, the CDR3 is TGCGCCAGCCCAGGACTAGGGGGCCCCTACCAGTACGAGCAGTACTTC.

The chain combines TRBV23-1 with TRBJ2-3; perhaps D is TRBD1 or TRBD2 (6 bases each). TRBV23-1 is identified as an open reading frame with a role that is uncertain. The CDR3 is 19 amino acids. V lost 4 bases, J lost 0 bases, and 23 bases lay in between. The CDR3 loop is CASSLRLGQTLFSTDTQYF. The CDR3 DNA reads TGCGCCAGCAGTCTCCGACTAGGACAGACCCTATTTAGCACAGATACGCAGTATTTT.

This clonotype was picked up many times. The chain couples TRBV10-3 to TRBJ1-5, with D possibly TRBD1 on 5 matching bases. The CDR3 covers 13 residues. Germline V gene sequence: CDR1 ENHRY, CDR2 SYGVKD. V was pared by 6 bases and J by 1 base, with 7 bases between. This CDR3 is CAIRQASNQPQHF. DNA of the CDR3: TGTGCCATCAGACAGGCCAGCAATCAGCCCCAGCATTTT.

This clonotype was recorded at least ten times. The chain carries TRBV19 and TRBJ1-3; the D is unclear. CDR3 length: 17 residues. The V gene's germline CDR1 is LNHDA and CDR2 SQIVND (reference sequence). Between the trimmed V and J ends, which lost 1 base and 3 bases, there was a span of 16 bases. The CDR3 reads CASSIAGLDGYGNTIYF. As DNA, the CDR3 is TGTGCCAGTAGTATAGCTGGACTGGACGGCTATGGAAACACCATATATTTT.

This clonotype was seen many times. V is TRBV7-2 and J is TRBJ2-3; 7 nucleotides match TRBD2. Unmatched junction bases numbered 18, after V lost 7 bases and J lost 11 bases. The germline gives CDR1 SGHTA, CDR2 FQGNSA. This CDR3 has 15 amino acids. The CDR3 region is CASTERGGPGVGQYF. For the CDR3, the DNA is TGTGCCAGCACCGAGCGGGGCGGGCCCGGTGTTGGGCAGTATTTT.

This clonotype appeared many times. The chain is built from TRBV7-8 and TRBJ1-5, with a tentative D call TRBD1 (6 bases). V was clipped by 5 bases and J by 5 bases, with 13 bases between them. Germline-derived CDR1 and CDR2 are SGHVS and FQNEAQ. CDR3 length: 14 amino acids. CDR3 residues: CASSDRFRDQPQHF. CDR3 DNA: TGTGCCAGCAGCGACAGGTTTAGGGATCAGCCCCAGCATTTT. The full variable domain, with the rest looked up from reference TRBV7-8 and TRBJ1-5, is GAGVSQSPRYKVAKRGQDVALRCDPISGHVSLFWYQQALGQGPEFLTYFQNEAQLDKSGLPSDRFFAERPEGSVSTLKIQRTQQEDSAVYLCASSDRFRDQPQHFGDGTRLSIL.

This clonotype was detected ten times or more. The chain joins TRBV7-2 to TRBJ2-1; the D call may be TRBD1 or TRBD2 (5 bases each). V was shortened by 2 bases and J by 0 bases, with 14 bases between the two germline ends. CDR1 is SGHTA, CDR2 FQGNSA, per germline. The CDR3 spans 17 residues. CDR3 in DNA: TGTGCCAGCAGCTTAAGAGGGGTAGAGAGCTCCTACAATGAGCAGTTCTTC. Protein product: CASSLRGVESSYNEQFF. The whole variable domain, filled in from reference TRBV7-2 and TRBJ2-1, reads GAGVSQSPSNKVTEKGKDVELRCDPISGHTALYWYRQSLGQGLEFLIYFQGNSAPDKSGLPSDRFSAERTGGSVSTLTIQRTQQEDSAVYLCASSLRGVESSYNEQFFGPGTRLTVL.

At least ten counts were recorded for this clonotype. The genes are TRBV7-9 and TRBJ1-4; perhaps TRBD1 as D (6 bases). Germline values: CDR1 SEHNR, CDR2 FQNEAQ (reference sequence). The length of the CDR3 is 14 residues. Trimming stripped 6 bases from V and 5 bases from J, with 13 bases between. The DNA for the CDR3 is TGTGCCAGCAGTTCGGGACAAATAAATGAAAAACTGTTTTTT. Protein: CASSSGQINEKLFF.

This clonotype was seen more than once but under ten times. The V call is TRBV5-4, the J call TRBJ2-3; D may correspond to TRBD1 or TRBD2 (6 bases each). This CDR3 has 14 residues. CDR1 and CDR2 from the germline V gene are SGHNT and YYREEE (reference sequence). The V gene lost 5 bases and the J gene lost 1 base, with 11 bases spanning the gap. CDR3 amino acids: CASRSGEGTDTQYF. The CDR3 DNA reads TGTGCCAGCAGATCAGGGGAGGGCACAGATACGCAGTATTTT.

This clonotype has ten or more counts. The chain couples TRBV7-2 to TRBJ2-1; TRBD2 is a possible D gene (5 bases). The CDR3 has 14 amino acids. V was pared by 5 bases and J by 5 bases, with 13 bases between. Looked up from germline, CDR1 is SGHTA and CDR2 is FQGNSA. The CDR3 region has the DNA TGTGCCAGCAGCCGCTGGACTGGGGACAATGAGCAGTTCTTC. As protein: CASSRWTGDNEQFF.

This clonotype occurred many times. The CDR3 nucleotides are TGTGCCAGCAGCCCCCAGACTAGCGGTCAAGAGACCCAGTACTTC. This codes for CASSPQTSGQETQYF. The rearrangement links TRBV7-2 to TRBJ2-5; 9 bases are a match to TRBD2. Germline assignment: CDR1 SGHTA and CDR2 FQGNSA. Losses at the gene ends were 5 bases for V and 2 bases for J; bases not matched to a gene: 6. The CDR3 runs to 15 residues.

This clonotype was seen ten or more times. This chain uses TRBV19 with TRBJ1-2; maybe TRBD1 (5 bases). The CDR3 is 12 residues long. Trimming pared 3 bases from V and 7 bases from J, leaving 9 bases between. Germline V lookup: CDR1 LNHDA, CDR2 SQIVND (reference sequence). CDR3 in amino acids: CASSIPGVGYTF. DNA for the CDR3: TGTGCCAGTAGTATCCCGGGGGTTGGCTACACCTTC.

This chain links TRBV5-1 with TRBJ2-1; D uncertain. The CDR3 is made up of 14 amino acids. Germline V gives CDR1 SGHRS, CDR2 YFSETQ. The ends were cut back, 0 bases at V and 9 bases at J, with 13 bases in the middle. This chain's CDR3 is CASSLDFTSPEQFF. The CDR3 bases are TGCGCCAGCAGCTTGGACTTTACAAGCCCTGAGCAGTTCTTC.

This clonotype showed up many times. V usage is TRBV5-4 and J usage is TRBJ2-3; D not certain. Germline V gives CDR1 SGHNT, CDR2 YYREEE (reference sequence). The CDR3 covers 15 residues. V was trimmed by 0 bases and J by 3 bases, leaving 11 bases between them. The chain's CDR3 is CASSLDSSSTDTQYF. Here the CDR3 DNA reads TGTGCCAGCAGCTTGGATAGTAGCAGTACAGATACGCAGTATTTT.

This clonotype was observed at least ten times. The chain employs TRBV7-3 and TRBJ2-5; D gene ambiguous. CDR1 and CDR2 (germline): SGHTA, FQGTGA. V lost 5 bases and J lost 0, with 13 bases in between. The CDR3 is 15 residues long. The CDR3 here is CASSPMGRYQETQYF. For the CDR3, the DNA is TGTGCCAGCAGCCCGATGGGCAGGTACCAAGAGACCCAGTACTTC.

This clonotype was recorded many times. The CDR3 loop is CASIIARGANYEQYF. The CDR3 DNA follows: TGTGCCAGCATTATCGCCCGAGGTGCGAATTACGAGCAGTACTTC. This sequence joins TRBV7-2 and TRBJ2-7; D is unclear. V lost 7 bases and J 4 bases, leaving 20 bases between the germline ends. Germline values: CDR1 SGHTA, CDR2 FQGNSA. The CDR3 consists of 15 residues.